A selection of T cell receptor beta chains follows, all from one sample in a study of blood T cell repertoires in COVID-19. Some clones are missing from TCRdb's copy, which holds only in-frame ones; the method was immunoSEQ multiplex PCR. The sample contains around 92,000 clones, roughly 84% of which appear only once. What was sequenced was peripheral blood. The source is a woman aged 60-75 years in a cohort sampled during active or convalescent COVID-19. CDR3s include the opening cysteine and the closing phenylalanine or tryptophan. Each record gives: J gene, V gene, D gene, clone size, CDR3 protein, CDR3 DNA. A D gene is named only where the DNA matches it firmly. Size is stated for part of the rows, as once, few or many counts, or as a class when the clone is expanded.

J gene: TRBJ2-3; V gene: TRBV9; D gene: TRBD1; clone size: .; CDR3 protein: CASSREPGQGASTDTQYF; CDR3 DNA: TGTGCCAGCTCCCGTGAACCGGGACAGGGGGCTAGCACAGATACGCAGTATTTT
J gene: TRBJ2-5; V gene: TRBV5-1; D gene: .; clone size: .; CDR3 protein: CASSPNKGGETQYF; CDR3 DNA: TGCGCCAGCAGTCCGAACAAGGGAGGAGAGACCCAGTACTTC
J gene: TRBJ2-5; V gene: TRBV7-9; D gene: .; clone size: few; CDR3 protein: CASSPLGTLQETQYF; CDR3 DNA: TGTGCCAGCAGCCCACTAGGGACTTTGCAAGAGACCCAGTACTTC
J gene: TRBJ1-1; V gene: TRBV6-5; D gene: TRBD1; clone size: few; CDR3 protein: CASRGQGMTEAFF; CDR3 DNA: TGTGCCAGCAGGGGACAGGGTATGACTGAAGCTTTCTTT
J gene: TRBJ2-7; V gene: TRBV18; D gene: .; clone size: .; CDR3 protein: CASSPSSGFEQYF; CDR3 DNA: TGTGCCAGCTCACCAAGTTCGGGGTTCGAGCAGTACTTC
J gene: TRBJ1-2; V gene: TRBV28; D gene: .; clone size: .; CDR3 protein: CASSGHVTYGYTF; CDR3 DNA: TGTGCCAGCAGTGGACACGTTACCTATGGCTACACCTTC
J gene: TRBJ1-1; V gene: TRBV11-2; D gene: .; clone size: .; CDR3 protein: CASSIPYRTGTAFF; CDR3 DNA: TGTGCCAGCAGCATACCATACAGAACCGGCACGGCTTTCTTT
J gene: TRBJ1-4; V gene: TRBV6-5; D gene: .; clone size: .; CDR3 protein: CASSYSGGSTNEKLFF; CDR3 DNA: TGTGCCAGCAGTTACTCCGGGGGGTCCACTAATGAAAAACTGTTTTTT
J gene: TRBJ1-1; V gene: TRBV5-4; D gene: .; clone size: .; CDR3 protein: CASRRGGMNTEAFF; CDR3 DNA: TGTGCCAGCAGGAGGGGGGGGATGAACACTGAAGCTTTCTTT
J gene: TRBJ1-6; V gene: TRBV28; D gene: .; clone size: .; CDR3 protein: CASSLYLPGSSYNSPLHF; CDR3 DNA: TGTGCCAGCAGTTTATACTTGCCCGGGAGCTCCTATAATTCACCCCTCCACTTT
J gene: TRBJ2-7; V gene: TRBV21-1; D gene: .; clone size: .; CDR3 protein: CASSPRASGNEQYF; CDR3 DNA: TGTGCCAGCAGCCCTCGGGCTAGCGGGAACGAGCAGTACTTC
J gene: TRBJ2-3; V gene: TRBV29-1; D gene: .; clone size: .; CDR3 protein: CSVESVGRARDTQYF; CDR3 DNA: TGCAGCGTTGAATCGGTCGGCAGGGCCCGAGATACGCAGTATTTT
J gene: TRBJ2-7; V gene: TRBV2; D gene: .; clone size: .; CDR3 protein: CASKGDSYEQYF; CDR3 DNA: TGTGCCAGCAAGGGGGATTCCTACGAGCAGTACTTC
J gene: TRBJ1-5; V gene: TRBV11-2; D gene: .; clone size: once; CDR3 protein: CASSLGQFNQPQHF; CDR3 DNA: TGTGCCAGCAGCTTAGGACAGTTCAATCAGCCCCAGCATTTT
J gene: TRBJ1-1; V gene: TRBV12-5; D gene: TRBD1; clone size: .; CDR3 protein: CASGLGSDRGRALNTEAFF; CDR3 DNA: TGTGCTAGTGGTTTGGGGTCGGACAGGGGGCGAGCTCTGAACACTGAAGCTTTCTTT
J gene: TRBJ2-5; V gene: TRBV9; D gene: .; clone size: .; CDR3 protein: CASSPLGGQETQYF; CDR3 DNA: TGTGCCAGCAGCCCCCTAGGAGGGCAAGAGACCCAGTACTTC
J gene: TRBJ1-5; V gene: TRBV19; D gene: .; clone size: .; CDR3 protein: CASSNWGRGRDQPQHF; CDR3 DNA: TGTGCCAGTAGTAACTGGGGCAGGGGCCGTGATCAGCCCCAGCATTTT
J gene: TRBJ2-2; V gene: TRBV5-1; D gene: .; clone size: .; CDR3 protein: CASSLGQGGAGELFF; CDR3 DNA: TGCGCCAGCAGCTTGGGGCAGGGGGGCGCCGGGGAGCTGTTTTTT